This entry is about one T cell receptor beta chain. These data are taken from a study of shared clonotypes between healthy human individuals. The investigators split CD4+ cells into a CD45RA+ naive subset and a CD45RA-negative memory subset. Here immunoSEQ multiplex PCR was the method, and the copy in TCRdb shows in-frame clones only, minus some. The sample consists of 2,500,000 or so clones, roughly 93% of them appearing once. The ends lost 1 base at V and 4 bases at J; junction bases unmatched: 5. CDR1 SGHTA and CDR2 FQGNSA come from the germline V gene. CDR3 size: 15 residues. The sample was naive CD4+ T cells from PBMCs. As to subset: CD45RA+ positively selected. The clonotype originates from a man aged 18 to 29 in good health. Some clones in this sample may be carry-over from other donors' samples. The chain couples TRBV7-2 to TRBJ1-2; 8 nucleotides match TRBD1. The CDR3 nucleotides are TGTGCCAGCAGCTTAGAACAGGGGGGGGCCTATGGCTACACCTTC. Its translation is CASSLEQGGAYGYTF.